These 6 T cell receptor beta chains were all obtained from the same sample, sequenced in a study of OX40 agonist ivuxolimab in advanced cancers. TCRdb keeps only in-frame clones here, not all; method: immunoSEQ multiplex PCR. The sample carries over 14,000 clones, more than 80% recorded once. The sample in question was CD4+ or CD8+ T cells sorted from blood, obtained in a trial of the OX40 agonist ivuxolimab. These receptors all stem from an adult with an advanced solid tumor such as melanoma, head and neck, liver or kidney cancer.

This clone has a single count. The gene calls are TRBV16 and TRBJ1-4, with D possibly being TRBD1 (5 bases). The length of the CDR3 is 16 residues. The V gene lost 1 base and the J gene lost 0 bases, with 9 bases spanning the gap. CDR1 and CDR2 from the germline V gene are KGHSY and FQNENV. CDR3 DNA sequence: TGTGCCAGCAGCCAATGGGGGGTCACAACTAATGAAAAACTGTTTTTT. This gives the protein CASSQWGVTTNEKLFF.

Details on this clone: An end of the junction differs from the germline gene, which may be a read error. This chain uses TRBV5-3 with TRBJ1-1; D unclear. TRBV5-3 is filed as an ORF, its function uncertain. The CDR3 spans 11 residues. This chain's CDR3 is CASSFRGEAFF. CDR3 DNA sequence: TGTGCCAGCAGCTTCCGCGGGGAAGCTTTCTTT.

The chain recombines TRBV5-6 with TRBJ2-7; no firm D call. V lost 2 bases and J lost 0, with 6 bases in between. There are 13 residues in the CDR3. Per germline, CDR1 SGHDT and CDR2 YYEEEE. In DNA form, the CDR3 reads TGTGCCAGCAGCTTTGGCAGCTCCTACGAGCAGTACTTC. Its protein is CASSFGSSYEQYF.

This clone was detected only once. V gene TRBV9 combines with J gene TRBJ1-1, with unresolved D. Trimming stripped 2 bases from V and 1 base from J, with 9 bases between. The germline gives CDR1 SGDLS, CDR2 YYNGEE. The CDR3 extends over 14 amino acids. This CDR3 is CASSVGIQNTEAFF. DNA of the CDR3: TGTGCCAGCAGCGTTGGGATACAGAACACTGAAGCTTTCTTT. Using reference TRBV9 and TRBJ1-1 for the parts outside the CDR3, the full variable domain is DSGVTQTPKHLITATGQRVTLRCSPRSGDLSVYWYQQSLDQGLQFLIQYYNGEERAKGNILERFSAQQFPDLHSELNLSSLELGDSALYFCASSVGIQNTEAFFGQGTRLTVV.

The count of this clone is one. V gene TRBV28 combines with J gene TRBJ2-1, with TRBD2 as a possible D gene (6 bases). The CDR3 totals 19 residues. Germline-derived CDR1 and CDR2 are MDHEN and SYDVKM. V lost 6 bases, J lost 2 bases, and 26 bases lay in between. CDR3 protein: CASSLVRGTLVGPYNEQFF. CDR3 in DNA: TGTGCCAGCAGCTTGGTGCGGGGTACTTTAGTTGGGCCCTACAATGAGCAGTTCTTC.

Only one count was recorded for this clone. V usage is TRBV7-6 and J usage is TRBJ2-2; TRBD1 aligns across 9 bases. The CDR3 is made up of 14 amino acids. The V and J ends lost 8 bases and 2 bases, in that order; junction bases with no gene match: 3. Germline values: CDR1 SGHVS, CDR2 FNYEAQ. The CDR3 loop is CASWGQGNTGELFF. CDR3 DNA: TGTGCCAGCTGGGGACAGGGCAACACCGGGGAGCTGTTTTTT.